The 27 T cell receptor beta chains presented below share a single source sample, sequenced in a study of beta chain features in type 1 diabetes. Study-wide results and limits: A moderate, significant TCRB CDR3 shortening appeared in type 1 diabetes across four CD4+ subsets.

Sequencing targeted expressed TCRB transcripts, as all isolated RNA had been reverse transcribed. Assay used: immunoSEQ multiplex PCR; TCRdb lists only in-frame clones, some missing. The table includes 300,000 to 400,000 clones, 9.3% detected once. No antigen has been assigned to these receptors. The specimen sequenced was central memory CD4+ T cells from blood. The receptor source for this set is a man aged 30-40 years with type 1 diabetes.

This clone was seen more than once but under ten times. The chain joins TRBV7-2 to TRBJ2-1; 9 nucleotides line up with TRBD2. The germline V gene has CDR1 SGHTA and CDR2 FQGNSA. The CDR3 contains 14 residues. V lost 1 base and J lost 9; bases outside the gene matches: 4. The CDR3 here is CASSLDGTSTEQFF. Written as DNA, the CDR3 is TGTGCCAGCAGCTTAGATGGGACTAGCACTGAGCAGTTCTTC.

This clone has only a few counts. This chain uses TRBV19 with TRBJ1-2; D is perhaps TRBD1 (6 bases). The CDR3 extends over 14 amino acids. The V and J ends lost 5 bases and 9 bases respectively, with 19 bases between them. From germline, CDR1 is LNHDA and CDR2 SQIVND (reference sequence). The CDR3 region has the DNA TGTGCCAGTAGTGTGACAGCCCAGGGGCTCAGCTACACCTTC. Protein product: CASSVTAQGLSYTF.

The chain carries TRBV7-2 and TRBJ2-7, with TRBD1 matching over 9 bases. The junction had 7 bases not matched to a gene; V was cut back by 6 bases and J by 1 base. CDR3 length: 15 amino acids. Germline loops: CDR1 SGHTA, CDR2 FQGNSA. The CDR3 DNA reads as TGTGCCAGCAGGTTCGACAGGGGGGAGTCCTACGAGCAGTACTTC. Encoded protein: CASRFDRGESYEQYF. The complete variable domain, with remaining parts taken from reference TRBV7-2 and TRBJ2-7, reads GAGVSQSPSNKVTEKGKDVELRCDPISGHTALYWYRQSLGQGLEFLIYFQGNSAPDKSGLPSDRFSAERTGGSVSTLTIQRTQQEDSAVYLCASRFDRGESYEQYFGPGTRLTVT.

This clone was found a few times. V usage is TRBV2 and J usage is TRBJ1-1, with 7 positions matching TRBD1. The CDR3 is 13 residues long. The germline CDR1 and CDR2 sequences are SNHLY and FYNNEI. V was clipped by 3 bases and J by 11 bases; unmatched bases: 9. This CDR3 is CASSDRFWGQAFF. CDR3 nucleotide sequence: TGTGCCAGCAGTGATCGGTTTTGGGGACAGGCTTTCTTT.

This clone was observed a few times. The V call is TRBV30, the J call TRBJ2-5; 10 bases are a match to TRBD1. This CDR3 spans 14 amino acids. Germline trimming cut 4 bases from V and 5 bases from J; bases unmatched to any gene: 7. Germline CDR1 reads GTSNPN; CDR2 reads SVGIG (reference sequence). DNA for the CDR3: TGTGCCTGGATTACGGGGACAGGGGATGAGACCCAGTACTTC. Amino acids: CAWITGTGDETQYF.

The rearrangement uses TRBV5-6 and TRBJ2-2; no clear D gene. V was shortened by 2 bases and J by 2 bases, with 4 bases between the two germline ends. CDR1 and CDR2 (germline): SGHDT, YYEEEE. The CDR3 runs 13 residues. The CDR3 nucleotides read TGTGCCAGCAGCTTCGGCAACACCGGGGAGCTGTTTTTT. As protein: CASSFGNTGELFF.

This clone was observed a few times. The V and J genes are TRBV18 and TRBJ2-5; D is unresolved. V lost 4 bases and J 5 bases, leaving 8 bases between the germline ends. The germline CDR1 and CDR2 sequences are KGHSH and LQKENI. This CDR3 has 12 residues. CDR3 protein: CASSQPLETQYF. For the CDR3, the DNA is TGTGCCAGCTCACAACCACTGGAGACCCAGTACTTC.

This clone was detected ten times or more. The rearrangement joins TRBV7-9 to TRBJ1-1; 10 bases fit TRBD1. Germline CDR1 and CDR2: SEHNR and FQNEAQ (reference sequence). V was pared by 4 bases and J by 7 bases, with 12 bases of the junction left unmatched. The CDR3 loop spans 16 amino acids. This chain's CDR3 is CASSYPRTGGGLEAFF. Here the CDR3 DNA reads TGTGCCAGCAGCTACCCTCGGACAGGGGGAGGCCTTGAAGCTTTCTTT.

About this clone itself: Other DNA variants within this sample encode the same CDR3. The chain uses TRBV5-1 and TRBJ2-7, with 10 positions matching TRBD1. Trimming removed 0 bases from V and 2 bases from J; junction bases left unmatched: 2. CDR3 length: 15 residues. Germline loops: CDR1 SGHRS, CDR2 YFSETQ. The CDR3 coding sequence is TGCGCCAGCAGCTTGGCGGGACAGGGGACCTACGAGCAGTACTTC. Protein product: CASSLAGQGTYEQYF.

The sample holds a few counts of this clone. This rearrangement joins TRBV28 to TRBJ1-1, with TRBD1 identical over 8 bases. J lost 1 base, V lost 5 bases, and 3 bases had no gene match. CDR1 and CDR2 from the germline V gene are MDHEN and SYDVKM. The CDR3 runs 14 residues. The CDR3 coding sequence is TGTGCCAGCAGTGCAGGGGGCTGGAACACTGAAGCTTTCTTT. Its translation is CASSAGGWNTEAFF.

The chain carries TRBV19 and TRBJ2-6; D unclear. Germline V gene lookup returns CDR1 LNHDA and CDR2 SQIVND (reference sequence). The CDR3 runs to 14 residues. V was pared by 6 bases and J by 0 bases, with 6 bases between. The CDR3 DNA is TGTGCCAGTAGCCGGAACTCTGGGGCCAACGTCCTGACTTTC. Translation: CASSRNSGANVLTF.

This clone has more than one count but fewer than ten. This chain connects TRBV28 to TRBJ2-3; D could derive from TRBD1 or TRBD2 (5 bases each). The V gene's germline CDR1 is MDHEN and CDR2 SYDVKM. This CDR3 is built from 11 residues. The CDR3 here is CVSGRTNTQYF. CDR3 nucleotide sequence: TGTGTCTCAGGGAGAACTAATACGCAGTATTTT.

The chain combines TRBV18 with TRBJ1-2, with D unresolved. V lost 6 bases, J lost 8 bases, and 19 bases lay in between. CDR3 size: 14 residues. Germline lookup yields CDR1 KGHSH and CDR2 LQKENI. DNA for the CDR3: TGTGCCAGCTCGCCCTCCACCGGAGTCTTCGGCTACACCTTC. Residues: CASSPSTGVFGYTF. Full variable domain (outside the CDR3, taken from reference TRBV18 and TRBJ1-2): NAGVMQNPRHLVRRRGQEARLRCSPMKGHSHVYWYRQLPEEGLKFMVYLQKENIIDESGMPKERFSAEFPKEGPSILRIQQVVRGDSAAYFCASSPSTGVFGYTFGSGTRLTVV.

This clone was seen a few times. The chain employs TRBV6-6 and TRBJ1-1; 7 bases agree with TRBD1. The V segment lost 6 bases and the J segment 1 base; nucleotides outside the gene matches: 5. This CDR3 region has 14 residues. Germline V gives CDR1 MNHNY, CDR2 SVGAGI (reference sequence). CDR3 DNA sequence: TGTGCCAGCAGCCGAGGACAGGCGAACACTGAAGCTTTCTTT. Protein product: CASSRGQANTEAFF.

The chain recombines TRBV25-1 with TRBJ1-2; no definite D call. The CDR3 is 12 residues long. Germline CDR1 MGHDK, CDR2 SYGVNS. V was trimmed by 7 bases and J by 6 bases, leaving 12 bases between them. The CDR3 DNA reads TGTGCCAGCACCAACGAAAGGGATGGCTACACCTTC. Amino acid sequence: CASTNERDGYTF.

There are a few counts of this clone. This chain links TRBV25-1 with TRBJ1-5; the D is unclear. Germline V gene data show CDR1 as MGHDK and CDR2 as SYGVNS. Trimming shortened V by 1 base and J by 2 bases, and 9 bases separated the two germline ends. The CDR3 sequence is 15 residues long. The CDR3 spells CASSEFIDGNQPQHF. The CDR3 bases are TGTGCCAGCAGTGAATTCATCGATGGCAATCAGCCCCAGCATTTT.

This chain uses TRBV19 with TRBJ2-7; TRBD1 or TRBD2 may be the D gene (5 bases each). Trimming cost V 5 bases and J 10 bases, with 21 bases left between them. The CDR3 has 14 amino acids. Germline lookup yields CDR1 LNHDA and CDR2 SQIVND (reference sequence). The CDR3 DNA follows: TGTGCCAGTAGTGCTACCACGGGACGGCTGGGACAGTACTTC. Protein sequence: CASSATTGRLGQYF.

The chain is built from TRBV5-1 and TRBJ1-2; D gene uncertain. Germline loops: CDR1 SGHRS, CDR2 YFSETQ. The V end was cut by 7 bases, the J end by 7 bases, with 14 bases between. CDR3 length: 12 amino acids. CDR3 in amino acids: CASGQDGTGYTF. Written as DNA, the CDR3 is TGCGCCAGCGGGCAGGACGGAACTGGCTACACCTTC.

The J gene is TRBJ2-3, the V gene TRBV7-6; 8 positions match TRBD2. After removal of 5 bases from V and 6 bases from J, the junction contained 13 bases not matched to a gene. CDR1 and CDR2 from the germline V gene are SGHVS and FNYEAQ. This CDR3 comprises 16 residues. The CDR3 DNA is TGTGCCAGCAGCCCTCCAGGGGCGGGGGGTGCGGATACGCAGTATTTT. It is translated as CASSPPGAGGADTQYF.

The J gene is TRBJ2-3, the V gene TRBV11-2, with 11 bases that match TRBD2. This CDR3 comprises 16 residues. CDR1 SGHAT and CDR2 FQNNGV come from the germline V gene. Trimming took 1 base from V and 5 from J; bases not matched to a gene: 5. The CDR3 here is CASSLVAGGIGDTQYF. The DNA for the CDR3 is TGTGCCAGCAGCTTAGTAGCGGGGGGGATTGGAGATACGCAGTATTTT.

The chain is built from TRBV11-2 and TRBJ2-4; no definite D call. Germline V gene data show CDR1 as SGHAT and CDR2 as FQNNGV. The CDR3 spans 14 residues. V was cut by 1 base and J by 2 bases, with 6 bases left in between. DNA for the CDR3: TGTGCCAGCAGCTTAGGAGGATCCAAAAACATTCAGTACTTC. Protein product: CASSLGGSKNIQYF. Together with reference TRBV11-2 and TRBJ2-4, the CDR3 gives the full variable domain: EAGVAQSPRYKIIEKRQSVAFWCNPISGHATLYWYQQILGQGPKLLIQFQNNGVVDDSQLPKDRFSAERLKGVDSTLKIQPAKLEDSAVYLCASSLGGSKNIQYFGAGTRLSVL.

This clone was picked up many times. CDR3 sequence reads: CASSPRTVTDTQYF. CDR3 coding DNA: TGTGCCAGCTCACCGCGGACAGTCACAGATACGCAGTATTTT. The rearrangement uses TRBV18 and TRBJ2-3; D is perhaps TRBD1 (6 bases). This CDR3 region has 14 residues. Trimming took 3 bases from V and 2 from J, leaving 9 bases between them. The germline V gene encodes CDR1 KGHSH and CDR2 LQKENI. Variable domain in full (rest from reference TRBV18 and TRBJ2-3): NAGVMQNPRHLVRRRGQEARLRCSPMKGHSHVYWYRQLPEEGLKFMVYLQKENIIDESGMPKERFSAEFPKEGPSILRIQQVVRGDSAAYFCASSPRTVTDTQYFGPGTRLTVL.

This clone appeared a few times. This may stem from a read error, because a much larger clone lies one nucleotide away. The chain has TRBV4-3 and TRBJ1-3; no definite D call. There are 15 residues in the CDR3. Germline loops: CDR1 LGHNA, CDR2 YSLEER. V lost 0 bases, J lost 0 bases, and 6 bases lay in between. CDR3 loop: CASSQDSVSGNTIYF. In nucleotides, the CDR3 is TGCGCCAGCAGCCAAGATAGCGTCTCTGGAAACACCATATATTTT.

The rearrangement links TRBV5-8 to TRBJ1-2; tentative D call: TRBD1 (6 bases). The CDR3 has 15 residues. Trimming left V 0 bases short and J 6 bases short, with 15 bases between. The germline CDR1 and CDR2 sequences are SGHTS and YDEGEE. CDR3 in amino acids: CASSLGRRGADGYTF. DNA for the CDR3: TGTGCCAGCAGCTTGGGTCGCAGGGGAGCCGATGGCTACACCTTC.

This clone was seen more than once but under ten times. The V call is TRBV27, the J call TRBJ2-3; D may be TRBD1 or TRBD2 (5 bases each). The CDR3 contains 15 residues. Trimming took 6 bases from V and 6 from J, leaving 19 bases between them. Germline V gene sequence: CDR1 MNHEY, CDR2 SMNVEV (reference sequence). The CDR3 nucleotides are TGTGCCAGCAGGTCGCCTGGGGACGAGGGGGATACGCAGTATTTT. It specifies CASRSPGDEGDTQYF.

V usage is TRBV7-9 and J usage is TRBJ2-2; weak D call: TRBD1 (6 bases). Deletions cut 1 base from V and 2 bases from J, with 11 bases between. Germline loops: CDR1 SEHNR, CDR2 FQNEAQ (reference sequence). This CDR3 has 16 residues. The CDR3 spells CASSLDRDTNTGELFF. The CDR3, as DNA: TGTGCCAGCAGCTTAGACAGGGACACCAACACCGGGGAGCTGTTTTTT.

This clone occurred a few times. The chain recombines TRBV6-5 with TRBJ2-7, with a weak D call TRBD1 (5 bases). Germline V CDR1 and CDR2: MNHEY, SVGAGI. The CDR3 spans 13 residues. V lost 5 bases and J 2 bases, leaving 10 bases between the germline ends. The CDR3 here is CASSRTQAYEQYF. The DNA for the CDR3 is TGTGCCAGCAGTAGGACACAGGCCTACGAGCAGTACTTC.